The clone carrying this T cell receptor beta chain was observed many times. V gave up 1 base and J gave up 1 base, with 8 bases separating them. Germline lookup yields CDR1 SGDLS and CDR2 YYNGEE. CDR3 length equals 14 residues. The record originates from a study of T cells in Graves' hyperthyroidism and ophthalmopathy. The CDR3 regions of TCR beta were amplified from RNA transcripts. Using the HTBI primer set, a first-round RT-PCR was run on the TCR CDR3. TCRdb itself ran the multiplex PCR reads through MiXCR, one entry per CDR3 protein. The sample has 700,000 or so distinct CDR3 sequences; around 15% are singletons.

Sample: blood. The clonotype was recovered from a woman aged 50 to 60 with Graves' ophthalmopathy. V is TRBV9 and J is TRBJ1-1, with no clear D. CDR3 DNA: TGTGCCAGCAGCGTAACAAGTGGGAACACTGAAGCTTTCTTT. This codes for CASSVTSGNTEAFF.